This TCR beta chain was recorded in a study of early T cells in non-severe SARS-CoV-2 infection. About the study: The chains were unpaired, and the sequenced material was bulk RNA from unsorted whole blood.

Study-level points and caveats: VDJdb-based annotation leaned toward anti-spike CD8 responses and missed private and CD4 specificities.

The CDR3 consists of 17 residues. Trimming left V 3 bases short and J 0 bases short, with 19 bases between. CDR1 is SQVTM, CDR2 ANQGSEA, per germline. Individual cDNA molecules carried attached unique molecular identifiers. TCRdb passed the 5' RACE reads through MiXCR, listing each CDR3 protein once. The sample has 50,000 to 65,000 distinct CDR3 sequences, about 9.7% seen once. This clonotype showed up just a few times. Its antigen is unidentified. The TCR sequence derives from an adult who was a healthcare worker with PCR-confirmed SARS-CoV-2 infection or an uninfected control (not recorded which). V is TRBV29-1 and J is TRBJ2-3, with D perhaps matching TRBD2 (5 bases). The source material was whole blood. CDR3 sequence: CSVDGLEGVRSTDTQYF. The CDR3 bases are TGCAGCGTTGACGGGCTCGAGGGTGTTAGGAGCACAGATACGCAGTATTTT.